This T cell receptor beta chain was identified during a study of T cell changes during pregnancy in multiple sclerosis (dated by TCRdb to about 2019). Regarding the research as a whole: In women with multiple sclerosis, the researchers looked at how the T cell repertoire shifted as pregnancy progressed.

Library method: the immunoSEQ multiplex PCR assay. TCRdb stores this immuneACCESS table with in-frame sequences only. Part of the clones is absent; in the studies checked, under half of the shortfall reflects unresolved V genes, and no reason is known for the rest. The sample has about 44,000 clones on record, about 95% of them singletons. The ten largest make up 0.75% to 0.9% of the sample. As regards this clone: No cognate antigen has been identified for it. Base quality data are lacking; no much larger clone is found one base away.

The CDR3 sequence holds 14 residues, the cysteine and phenylalanine included. Kept here is only the CDR3 DNA, which spans 42 bases and is read in frame from base 1. Reading the germline V gene (reference sequence) gives CDR1 LNHNV and CDR2 YYDKDF. The junction shows trimming of 4 bases on V and 6 bases on J, plus 16 bases between the germline ends. The sample consisted of peripheral blood, taken in the second trimester of pregnancy. The V gene is TRBV15 and the J gene is TRBJ2-7, with TRBD1 as a weak D call on 6 bases. The clonotype comes from a female donor with multiple sclerosis, enrolled in a pregnancy study. The CDR3: CATSTRQTGIEQYF. The DNA sequence is given as TGTGCCACCAGCACCCGCCAAACAGGGATCGAGCAGTACTTC.